This TCR beta chain was identified during a study of radiotherapy plus CTLA-4 blockade in lung cancer. Findings of the study overall: In blood, tumor-derived TCR clones expanded after radiotherapy plus ipilimumab. Increased serum interferon-beta after radiation also reportedly predicted response strongly.

Some clones are missing from TCRdb's copy, which holds only in-frame ones; the method was immunoSEQ multiplex PCR. The sample yields about 83,000 clones, under 80% seen once. This clone was detected a few times. The antigen is unknown. Sequencing was performed on peripheral blood, taken from a patient treated with radiotherapy plus ipilimumab. The sequence came from a human donor with non-small cell lung cancer who had a partial response to radiotherapy plus ipilimumab. Some clones in this sample may be carry-over from other donors' samples.

CDR3 nucleotide sequence: TGTGCCAGCAGTTCCGGGTGGCGAGGCACCATATATTTT. The encoded protein is CASSSGWRGTIYF. This chain uses TRBV28 with TRBJ1-3; no clear D gene. V lost 4 bases, J lost 9 bases, and 13 bases lay in between. Germline assignment: CDR1 MDHEN and CDR2 SYDVKM. This CDR3 contains 13 residues.